The 30 T cell receptor beta chains presented below share a single source sample, sequenced in a study of blood T cells in healthy people across ages. The second PCR ran about 6 to 11 cycles with a sample-barcoded 5' primer and J-beta primers. In TCRdb, the 5' RACE reads were re-called with MiXCR into one record per CDR3 protein. Of 1.4 million or so distinct CDR3 sequences in the sample, 35% to 45% are singletons; the top ten hold over 3.5%. The source material was blood. These receptors all stem from a woman aged 18-29 years in good health.

V usage is TRBV20-1 and J usage is TRBJ2-7, with D hard to call. CDR3 length equals 13 residues. From germline, CDR1 is DFQATT and CDR2 SNEGSKA (reference sequence). V was cut by 4 bases and J by 3 bases, with 13 bases left in between. The CDR3 loop reads CSANGPENYEQYF. The CDR3 DNA sequence: TGCAGTGCTAACGGGCCTGAAAACTACGAGCAGTACTTC.

This sequence joins TRBV13 and TRBJ2-7; D may be TRBD2 (7 bases). With 1 base removed from V and 0 bases from J, the gap between germline ends came to 10 bases. CDR1 is PRHDT, CDR2 FYEKMQ, per germline (reference sequence). The CDR3 runs 15 residues. The CDR3 nucleotides are TGTGCCAGCAGCTTAGACAGGGAGGGCTCCTACGAGCAGTACTTC. Translation: CASSLDREGSYEQYF.

This chain links TRBV20-1 with TRBJ2-7, with unresolved D. The germline V and J ends were trimmed by 0 bases and 1 base, with 7 bases remaining between them. The germline CDR1 and CDR2 sequences are DFQATT and SNEGSKA (reference sequence). CDR3 length: 13 residues. The CDR3 loop reads CSARDGMSYEQYF. CDR3 coding DNA: TGCAGTGCTAGAGATGGAATGTCCTACGAGCAGTACTTC.

Regarding this clonotype: One junction end does not reproduce the germline sequence, and a read error may be involved. J is TRBJ2-7 and V is TRBV6-2 or TRBV6-3, with D possibly TRBD1 on 6 matching bases. The CDR3 sequence is 15 residues long. Germline V gives CDR1 MNHEY, CDR2 SVGEGT. CDR3 sequence: CAGSYPQDSSYEQYF. The CDR3 bases are TGTGCCGGCAGTTACCCGCAGGACAGCTCCTACGAGCAGTACTTC.

The sample holds a few counts of this clonotype. The chain couples TRBV2 to TRBJ2-5; perhaps TRBD1 as D (6 bases). CDR1 SNHLY and CDR2 FYNNEI come from the germline V gene. V lost 7 bases and J 11 bases, leaving 20 bases between the germline ends. This CDR3 comprises 13 residues. The CDR3: CASKQGFVGEQYF. The DNA of the CDR3 is TGTGCCAGCAAGCAGGGGTTCGTAGGGGAGCAGTACTTC. Looking up the rest from reference TRBV2 and TRBJ2-5 gives the full variable domain: EPEVTQTPSHQVTQMGQEVILRCVPISNHLYFYWYRQILGQKVEFLVSFYNNEISEKSEIFDDQFSVERPDGSNFTLKIRSTKLEDSAMYFCASKQGFVGEQYFGPGTRLLVL.

J is TRBJ2-3 and V is TRBV5-1, with D maybe TRBD1 (7 bases). The V and J ends lost 4 bases and 5 bases respectively, with 14 bases between them. The CDR3 is 14 residues long. CDR1 is SGHRS, CDR2 YFSETQ, per germline. CDR3 residues: CASSRGSGGDTQYF. The CDR3 nucleotides read TGCGCCAGCAGCCGGGGGTCAGGGGGAGATACGCAGTATTTT.

CDR3 residues: CSARDSKETQYF. The CDR3 coding sequence is TGCAGTGCAAGGGACAGCAAAGAGACCCAGTACTTC. This chain links TRBV20-1 with TRBJ2-5; 7 bases are shared with TRBD1. The germline V gene has CDR1 DFQATT and CDR2 SNEGSKA (reference sequence). The CDR3 has 12 amino acids. Unmatched junction bases numbered 4, after V lost 6 bases and J lost 3 bases.

This clonotype has more than one count but fewer than ten. The chain uses TRBV4-3 and TRBJ2-3, with D maybe TRBD1 (5 bases). V lost 0 bases, J lost 5 bases, and 9 bases lay in between. This CDR3 comprises 14 residues. CDR1 is LGHNA and CDR2 is YSLEER in the germline V gene. In DNA, the CDR3 is TGCGCCAGCAGCCAAGACCAGGGCGTAGATACGCAGTATTTT. Translating gives CASSQDQGVDTQYF.

V usage is TRBV5-1 and J usage is TRBJ2-1; no definite D call. Trimming cost V 3 bases and J 3 bases, with 10 bases left between them. This CDR3 is built from 14 residues. Germline V gene sequence: CDR1 SGHRS, CDR2 YFSETQ. The CDR3 protein is CASSSASHYNEQFF. The CDR3 DNA reads TGCGCCAGCAGCTCGGCTAGTCACTACAATGAGCAGTTCTTC.

This clonotype has a single count. The V and J genes are TRBV2 and TRBJ1-2, with 8 positions matching TRBD1. The CDR3 covers 15 residues. Germline assignment: CDR1 SNHLY and CDR2 FYNNEI. V was pared by 9 bases and J by 4 bases, with 13 bases of the junction left unmatched. For the CDR3, the DNA is TGTGCCAGTGCCCTTCTTGGACAGGGTGGCTATGGCTACACCTTC. The encoded protein is CASALLGQGGYGYTF. The full variable domain, in which reference TRBV2 and TRBJ1-2 provide the parts outside the CDR3, is EPEVTQTPSHQVTQMGQEVILRCVPISNHLYFYWYRQILGQKVEFLVSFYNNEISEKSEIFDDQFSVERPDGSNFTLKIRSTKLEDSAMYFCASALLGQGGYGYTFGSGTRLTVV.

There are many counts of this clonotype. CDR3: CASSLMSNQETQYF. CDR3 nucleotide sequence: TGTGCCAGCAGTTTGATGTCTAACCAAGAGACCCAGTACTTC. The chain combines TRBV12-3 or TRBV12-4 with TRBJ2-5; no definite D call. Trimming cost V 3 bases and J 0 bases, with 8 bases left between them. This CDR3 is 14 amino acids long.

The chain joins TRBV29-1 to TRBJ1-1; unclear D gene. Germline CDR1 is SQVTM and CDR2 is ANQGSEA. This CDR3 contains 12 residues. The germline V and J ends were trimmed by 7 bases and 0 bases, with 9 bases remaining between them. The CDR3 DNA follows: TGCAGCGAATCGGTCGTGAACACTGAAGCTTTCTTT. The encoded protein is CSESVVNTEAFF.

This clonotype appeared many times. This chain links TRBV20-1 with TRBJ2-1, with D tentatively TRBD1 or TRBD2 (5 bases each). Germline V gene sequence: CDR1 DFQATT, CDR2 SNEGSKA (reference sequence). This CDR3 is 14 amino acids long. Trimming cost V 3 bases and J 1 base, with 10 bases left between them. The CDR3 sequence is CSARVGGSYNEQFF. In DNA, the CDR3 is TGCAGTGCTAGGGTTGGGGGTTCCTACAATGAGCAGTTCTTC.

The gene calls are TRBV15 and TRBJ1-3, with D tentatively TRBD1 (6 bases). Germline V gene sequence: CDR1 LNHNV, CDR2 YYDKDF (reference sequence). The CDR3 has 15 amino acids. Trimming shortened V by 4 bases and J by 3 bases, and 13 bases separated the two germline ends. The CDR3 DNA reads as TGTGCCACCAGCAATCCCCAGGGGTTTGGAAACACCATATATTTT. This translates into CATSNPQGFGNTIYF.

This clonotype was detected a few times. Written as DNA, the CDR3 is TGCGCCAGCAGCCAAGATCGGCCATACCCCGAGCAGTACTTC. Its protein is CASSQDRPYPEQYF. This chain joins TRBV4-3 and TRBJ2-7; no clear D. Trimming took 0 bases from V and 6 from J, leaving 12 bases between them. Germline V gene lookup returns CDR1 LGHNA and CDR2 YSLEER. This CDR3 contains 14 residues.

The genes are TRBV20-1 and TRBJ2-1; possibly TRBD1 for D (6 bases). V was cut by 1 base and J by 4 bases, with 17 bases left in between. The CDR3 consists of 16 residues. From germline, CDR1 is DFQATT and CDR2 SNEGSKA (reference sequence). The CDR3 protein is CSARAGDKIAYNEQFF. Here the CDR3 DNA reads TGCAGTGCTAGAGCCGGGGACAAAATAGCTTACAATGAGCAGTTCTTC.

This clonotype has just a few counts. This chain connects TRBV6-5 to TRBJ2-1, with 13 bases matching TRBD2. This CDR3 is 15 amino acids long. The germline CDR1 and CDR2 sequences are MNHEY and SVGAGI. Losses at the gene ends were 2 bases for V and 8 bases for J; bases not matched to a gene: 3. CDR3 sequence reads: CASSYRTSGSYEQFF. The CDR3 region has the DNA TGTGCCAGCAGTTACCGGACTAGCGGGAGCTATGAGCAGTTCTTC.

Worth noting for this clonotype: Germline is not matched at one junction end, which may reflect a read error. For the CDR3, the DNA is TGTGACAGCAGCTTAGTCCAAACCTATGGCTACACCTTC. It codes for CDSSLVQTYGYTF. The genes are TRBV7-2 and TRBJ1-2; D gene unclear. The CDR3 totals 13 residues. In germline, CDR1 is SGHTA, CDR2 FQGNSA.

As concerns this clonotype: It is unclear where the CDR3 begins or ends on the DNA, so no DNA is shown, and the CDR3 is as TCRdb lists it. The CDR3 loop is CASSLRARGSYKQYF. The rearrangement uses TRBV13 and TRBJ2-7; the DNA was not used to check the table's D call, TRBD2. The CDR3 totals 15 residues, both ends included. The germline gives CDR1 PRHDT, CDR2 FYEKMQ (reference sequence).

This rearrangement joins TRBV15 to TRBJ2-1, with D maybe TRBD2 (5 bases). Germline V gives CDR1 LNHNV, CDR2 YYDKDF (reference sequence). The CDR3 runs to 12 residues. The V and J ends lost 5 bases and 5 bases respectively, with 7 bases between them. Written as DNA, the CDR3 is TGTGCCACCAGCTTAGCGAACAATGAGCAGTTCTTC. Its translation is CATSLANNEQFF.

This chain joins TRBV7-9 and TRBJ1-5; D gene ambiguous. The CDR3 covers 12 residues. Germline V gene sequence: CDR1 SEHNR, CDR2 FQNEAQ (reference sequence). The V end lost 4 bases, the J end lost 6 bases, and 7 bases lay between the germline ends. The CDR3 DNA follows: TGTGCCAGCAGCTCGGATGCTCAGCCCCAGCATTTT. Its translation is CASSSDAQPQHF.

In this sample, this clonotype turned up many times. The V and J genes are TRBV6-5 and TRBJ2-2; D is unresolved. Trimming cost V 5 bases and J 3 bases, with 7 bases left between them. CDR1 is MNHEY, CDR2 SVGAGI, per germline. The CDR3 totals 13 residues. This CDR3 is CASSDIYTGELFF. CDR3 in DNA: TGTGCCAGCAGTGATATCTACACCGGGGAGCTGTTTTTT.

This chain connects TRBV4-2 to TRBJ1-6, with 7 bases aligning to TRBD1. Trimming removed 0 bases from V and 10 bases from J; junction bases left unmatched: 12. Germline V gene sequence: CDR1 LGHNA, CDR2 YNFKEQ. This CDR3 is built from 17 residues. The CDR3 loop is CASSQDGRGTEGSPLHF. CDR3 sequence (DNA): TGTGCCAGCAGCCAAGATGGCCGGGGGACAGAAGGATCACCCCTCCACTTT.

This clonotype was seen a single time. The chain joins TRBV9 to TRBJ1-4; 7 bases fit TRBD1. Germline lookup yields CDR1 SGDLS and CDR2 YYNGEE. The CDR3 loop spans 15 amino acids. Trimming cost V 5 bases and J 7 bases; bases outside gene matches: 11. CDR3 nucleotide sequence: TGTGCCAGCAGTCGACTACAGGGGTGCGGTGAAAAACTGTTTTTT. This gives the protein CASSRLQGCGEKLFF.

The chain links TRBV6-2 or TRBV6-3 to TRBJ2-2, with D hard to call. The CDR3 length is 11 residues. Germline V CDR1 and CDR2: MNHEY, SVGEGT. V shed 6 bases and J shed 7 bases, with 6 bases lying between them. The CDR3 region has the DNA TGTGCCAGCAGCGACGGCGGGGAGCTGTTTTTT. This codes for CASSDGGELFF.

This clonotype was seen only a few times. V is TRBV6-2 or TRBV6-3 and J is TRBJ2-7; no reliable D call. From germline, CDR1 is MNHEY and CDR2 SVGEGT. This CDR3 is 13 amino acids long. Between the trimmed V and J ends, which lost 1 base and 3 bases, there was a span of 7 bases. The CDR3, as DNA: TGTGCCAGCAGTTACTTCGACAACTACGAGCAGTACTTC. Protein: CASSYFDNYEQYF.

This clonotype was detected a few times. The gene calls are TRBV27 and TRBJ2-7; 7 nucleotides line up with TRBD1. The CDR3 has 15 residues. Looked up from germline, CDR1 is MNHEY and CDR2 is SMNVEV (reference sequence). The V segment lost 6 bases and the J segment 6 bases; nucleotides outside the gene matches: 14. CDR3 loop: CASRQGQRYSGEQYF. DNA of the CDR3: TGTGCCAGCAGGCAGGGACAGCGGTATTCTGGCGAGCAGTACTTC.

V is TRBV7-8 and J is TRBJ1-4; TRBD1 matches at 7 bases. This CDR3 region has 18 residues. The germline V gene has CDR1 SGHVS and CDR2 FQNEAQ. J lost 0 bases, V lost 7 bases, and 14 bases had no gene match. The CDR3 bases are TGTGCCAGCACCCTAGGGGTGGGACAGATTTCAACTAATGAAAAACTGTTTTTT. It is translated as CASTLGVGQISTNEKLFF. Full variable domain (remainder filled in from reference TRBV7-8 and TRBJ1-4): GAGVSQSPRYKVAKRGQDVALRCDPISGHVSLFWYQQALGQGPEFLTYFQNEAQLDKSGLPSDRFFAERPEGSVSTLKIQRTQQEDSAVYLCASTLGVGQISTNEKLFFGSGTQLSVL.

This clonotype has just a few counts. The rearrangement uses TRBV6-2 or TRBV6-3 and TRBJ2-3; D perhaps matches TRBD2 (8 bases). The CDR3 loop spans 16 amino acids. Per germline, CDR1 MNHEY and CDR2 SVGEGT. Deletions cut 2 bases from V and 5 bases from J, with 17 bases between. The CDR3 sequence: CASSYTGTRGRDTQYF. The CDR3 DNA is TGTGCCAGCAGTTACACCGGGACTAGGGGGCGAGATACGCAGTATTTT.

This clonotype was seen a handful of times. V and J are TRBV7-2 and TRBJ2-5; D possibly uses TRBD1 or TRBD2 (6 bases each). Germline V gene data show CDR1 as SGHTA and CDR2 as FQGNSA. This CDR3 is 15 amino acids long. V dropped 5 bases and J dropped 5 bases, with 18 bases sitting between them. The CDR3 here is CASSPRSRGRETQYF. As DNA, the CDR3 is TGTGCCAGCAGCCCCCGGTCTAGGGGGAGGGAGACCCAGTACTTC.